This TCR beta chain came from a study of T cell responses to AZD1222 COVID-19 vaccine. Study-level results: CD4 TCRs covered the whole spike, strongest at regions 160-218 and 743-854.

Data came from immunoSEQ multiplex PCR; TCRdb stores just in-frame clones and leaves some out. The sample contains about 130,000 clones, approximately 92% of which appear only once. Notes on this clone: As yet, its antigen is unknown.

Samples with a second dose at about 4 or about 12 weeks were pooled together. This receptor was taken from an adult who received the AZD1222 COVID-19 vaccine. The sample here was peripheral blood, taken 28 days after the second AZD1222 dose.

CDR3 region: CASSPLRGTSHGYTF. CDR3 sequence (DNA): TGTGCCAGTAGTCCGTTGAGGGGCACTTCACATGGCTACACCTTC. V gene TRBV19 combines with J gene TRBJ1-2; TRBD1 might be the D (5 bases). Germline CDR1 LNHDA, CDR2 SQIVND (reference sequence). The CDR3 length is 15 residues. The V and J ends lost 5 bases and 6 bases respectively, with 19 bases between them. The full variable domain, in which reference TRBV19 and TRBJ1-2 provide the parts outside the CDR3, is DGGITQSPKYLFRKEGQNVTLSCEQNLNHDAMYWYRQDPGQGLRLIYYSQIVNDFQKGDIAEGYSVSREKKESFPLTVTSAQKNPTAFYLCASSPLRGTSHGYTFGSGTRLTVV.